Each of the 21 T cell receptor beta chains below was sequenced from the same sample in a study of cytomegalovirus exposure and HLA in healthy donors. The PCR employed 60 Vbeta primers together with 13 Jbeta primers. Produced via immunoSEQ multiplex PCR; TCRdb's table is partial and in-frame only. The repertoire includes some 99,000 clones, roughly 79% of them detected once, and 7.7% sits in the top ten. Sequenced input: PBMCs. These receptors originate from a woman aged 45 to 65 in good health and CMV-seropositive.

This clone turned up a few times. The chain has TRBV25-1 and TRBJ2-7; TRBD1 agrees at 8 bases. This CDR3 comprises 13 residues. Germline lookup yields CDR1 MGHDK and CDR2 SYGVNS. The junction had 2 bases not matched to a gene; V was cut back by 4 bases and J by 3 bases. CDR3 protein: CASSVGTGYEQYF. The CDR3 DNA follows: TGTGCCAGCAGTGTTGGGACAGGCTACGAGCAGTACTTC.

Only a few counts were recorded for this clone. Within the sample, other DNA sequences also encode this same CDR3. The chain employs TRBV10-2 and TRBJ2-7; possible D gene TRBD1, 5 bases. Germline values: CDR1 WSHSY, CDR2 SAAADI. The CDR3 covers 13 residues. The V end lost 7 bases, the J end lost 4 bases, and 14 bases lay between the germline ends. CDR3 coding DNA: TGCGCCAGCAAGGAAAAGACAGCATACGAGCAGTACTTC. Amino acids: CASKEKTAYEQYF.

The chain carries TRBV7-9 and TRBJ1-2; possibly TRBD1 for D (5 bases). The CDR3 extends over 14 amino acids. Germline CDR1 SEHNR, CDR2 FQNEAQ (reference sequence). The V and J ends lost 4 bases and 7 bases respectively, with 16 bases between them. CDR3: CASSSETVRLGYTF. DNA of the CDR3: TGTGCCAGCAGCTCAGAGACAGTTCGTCTTGGCTACACCTTC.

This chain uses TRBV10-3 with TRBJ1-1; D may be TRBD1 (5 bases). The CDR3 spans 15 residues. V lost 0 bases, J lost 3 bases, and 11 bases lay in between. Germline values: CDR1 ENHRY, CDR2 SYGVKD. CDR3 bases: TGTGCCATCAGTGAGTCGAAATCGGGGGACACTGAAGCTTTCTTT. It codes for CAISESKSGDTEAFF.

The CDR3 protein is CASSSGLAIREQFF. In DNA form, the CDR3 reads TGTGCCAGCAGCTCCGGACTAGCGATTAGGGAGCAGTTCTTC. The chain carries TRBV7-2 and TRBJ2-1; 9 bases align to TRBD2. The V gene's germline CDR1 is SGHTA and CDR2 FQGNSA. This CDR3 is built from 14 residues. V was clipped by 4 bases and J by 10 bases; unmatched bases: 8. Full variable domain (remainder filled in from reference TRBV7-2 and TRBJ2-1): GAGVSQSPSNKVTEKGKDVELRCDPISGHTALYWYRQSLGQGLEFLIYFQGNSAPDKSGLPSDRFSAERTGGSVSTLTIQRTQQEDSAVYLCASSSGLAIREQFFGPGTRLTVL.

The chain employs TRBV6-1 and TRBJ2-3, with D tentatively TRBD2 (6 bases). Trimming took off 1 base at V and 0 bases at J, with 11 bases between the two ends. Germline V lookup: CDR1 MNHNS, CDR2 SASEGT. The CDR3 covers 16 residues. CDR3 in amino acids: CASSEDRTTSTDTQYF. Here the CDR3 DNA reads TGTGCCAGCAGTGAAGACCGGACTACTAGCACAGATACGCAGTATTTT.

Here the CDR3 reads CASSSRATYEQYF. CDR3 DNA sequence: TGTGCCAGCAGTTCGAGGGCCACCTACGAGCAGTACTTC. The V call is TRBV27, the J call TRBJ2-7, with D possibly TRBD2 on 5 matching bases. The V end lost 4 bases, the J end lost 2 bases, and 9 bases lay between the germline ends. The germline gives CDR1 MNHEY, CDR2 SMNVEV (reference sequence). The CDR3 is made up of 13 amino acids.

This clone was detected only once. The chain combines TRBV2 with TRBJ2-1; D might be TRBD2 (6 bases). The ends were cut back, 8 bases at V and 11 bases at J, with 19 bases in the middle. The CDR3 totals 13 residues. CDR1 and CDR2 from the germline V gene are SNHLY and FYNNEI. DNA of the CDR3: TGTGCCAGCCTCCGGGACTCCTACGTGAAGCAGTTCTTC. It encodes CASLRDSYVKQFF. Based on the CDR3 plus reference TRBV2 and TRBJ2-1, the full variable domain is EPEVTQTPSHQVTQMGQEVILRCVPISNHLYFYWYRQILGQKVEFLVSFYNNEISEKSEIFDDQFSVERPDGSNFTLKIRSTKLEDSAMYFCASLRDSYVKQFFGPGTRLTVL.

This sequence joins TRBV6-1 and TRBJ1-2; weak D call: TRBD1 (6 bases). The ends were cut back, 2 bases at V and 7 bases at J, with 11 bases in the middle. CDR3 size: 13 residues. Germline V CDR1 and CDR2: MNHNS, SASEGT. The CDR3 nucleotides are TGTGCCAGCAGTGAATGGGGGCGCGGTGGCTACACCTTC. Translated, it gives CASSEWGRGGYTF.

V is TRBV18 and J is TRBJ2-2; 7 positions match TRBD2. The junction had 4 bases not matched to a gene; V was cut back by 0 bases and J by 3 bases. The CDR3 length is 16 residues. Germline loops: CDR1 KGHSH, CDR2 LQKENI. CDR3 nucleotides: TGTGCCAGCTCACCACCGGGGCGGGAGTACACCGGGGAGCTGTTTTTT. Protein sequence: CASSPPGREYTGELFF.

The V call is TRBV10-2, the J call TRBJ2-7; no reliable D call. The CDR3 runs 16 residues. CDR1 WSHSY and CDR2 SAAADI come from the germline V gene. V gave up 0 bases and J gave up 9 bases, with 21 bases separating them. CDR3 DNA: TGCGCCAGCAGTGAGTCGACTCTACGGTTCTCGTCTTGGCAGTACTTC. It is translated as CASSESTLRFSSWQYF.

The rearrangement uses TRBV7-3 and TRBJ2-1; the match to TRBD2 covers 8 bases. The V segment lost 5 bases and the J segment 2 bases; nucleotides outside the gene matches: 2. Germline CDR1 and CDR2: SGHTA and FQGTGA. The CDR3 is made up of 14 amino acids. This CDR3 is CASSPGLAYNEQFF. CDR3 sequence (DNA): TGTGCCAGCAGCCCGGGACTAGCCTACAATGAGCAGTTCTTC.

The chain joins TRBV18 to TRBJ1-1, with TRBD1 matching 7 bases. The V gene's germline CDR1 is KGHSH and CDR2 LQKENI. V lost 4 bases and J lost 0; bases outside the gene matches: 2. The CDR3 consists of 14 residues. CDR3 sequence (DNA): TGTGCCAGCTCACAGGGACAGATGAACACTGAAGCTTTCTTT. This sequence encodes CASSQGQMNTEAFF. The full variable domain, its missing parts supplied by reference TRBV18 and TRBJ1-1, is NAGVMQNPRHLVRRRGQEARLRCSPMKGHSHVYWYRQLPEEGLKFMVYLQKENIIDESGMPKERFSAEFPKEGPSILRIQQVVRGDSAAYFCASSQGQMNTEAFFGQGTRLTVV.

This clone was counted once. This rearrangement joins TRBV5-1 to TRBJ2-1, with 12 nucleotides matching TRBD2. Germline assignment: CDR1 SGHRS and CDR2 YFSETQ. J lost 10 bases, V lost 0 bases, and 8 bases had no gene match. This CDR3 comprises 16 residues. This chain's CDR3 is CASSLAGASGGAEQFF. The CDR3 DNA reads TGCGCCAGCAGCTTGGCTGGGGCTAGCGGGGGGGCAGAGCAGTTCTTC.

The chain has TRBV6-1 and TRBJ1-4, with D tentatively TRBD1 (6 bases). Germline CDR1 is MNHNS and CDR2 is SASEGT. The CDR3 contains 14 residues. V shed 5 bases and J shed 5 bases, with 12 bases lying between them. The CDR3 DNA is TGTGCCAGCAGTACAGGGTCTGGGAATGAAAAACTGTTTTTT. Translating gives CASSTGSGNEKLFF.

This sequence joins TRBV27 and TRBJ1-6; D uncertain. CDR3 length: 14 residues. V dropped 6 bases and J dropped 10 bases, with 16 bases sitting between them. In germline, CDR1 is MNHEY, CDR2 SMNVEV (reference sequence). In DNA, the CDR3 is TGTGCCAGCAGCATTGAGAGGAACAACTCACCCCTCCACTTT. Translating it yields CASSIERNNSPLHF.

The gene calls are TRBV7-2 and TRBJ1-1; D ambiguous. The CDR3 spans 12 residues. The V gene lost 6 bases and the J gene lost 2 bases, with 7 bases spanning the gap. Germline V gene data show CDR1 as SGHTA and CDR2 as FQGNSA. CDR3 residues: CASSFRNTEAFF. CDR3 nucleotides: TGTGCCAGCAGTTTCAGAAACACTGAAGCTTTCTTT.

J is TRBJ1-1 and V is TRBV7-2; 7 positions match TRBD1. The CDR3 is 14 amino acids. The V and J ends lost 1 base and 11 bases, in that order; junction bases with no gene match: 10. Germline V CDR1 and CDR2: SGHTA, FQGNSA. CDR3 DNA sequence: TGTGCCAGCAGCTTAGACCACAGGGGCCTTGAGGCTTTCTTT. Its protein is CASSLDHRGLEAFF.

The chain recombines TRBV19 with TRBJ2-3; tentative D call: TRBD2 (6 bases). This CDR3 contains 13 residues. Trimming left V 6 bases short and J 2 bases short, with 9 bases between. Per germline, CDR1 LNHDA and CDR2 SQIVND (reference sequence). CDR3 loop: CASRGTSTDTQYF. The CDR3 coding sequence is TGTGCCAGTAGGGGGACTTCCACAGATACGCAGTATTTT.

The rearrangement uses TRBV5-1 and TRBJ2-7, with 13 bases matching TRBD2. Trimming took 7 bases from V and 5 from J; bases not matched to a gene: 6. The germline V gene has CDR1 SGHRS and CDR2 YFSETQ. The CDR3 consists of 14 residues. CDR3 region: CASQRTSGGHEQYF. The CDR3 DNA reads TGCGCCAGCCAGCGGACTAGCGGGGGCCACGAGCAGTACTTC.

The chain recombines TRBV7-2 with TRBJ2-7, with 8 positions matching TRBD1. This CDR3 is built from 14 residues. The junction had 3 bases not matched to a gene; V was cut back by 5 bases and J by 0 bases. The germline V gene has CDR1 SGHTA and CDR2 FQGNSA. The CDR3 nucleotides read TGTGCCAGCAGCCTTACAGGGGGCTCCTACGAGCAGTACTTC. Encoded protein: CASSLTGGSYEQYF.